This T cell receptor (beta chain) was identified during a study of cytomegalovirus exposure and HLA in healthy donors. Per the germline V gene, CDR1 is SGDLS and CDR2 is YYNGEE. This CDR3 is built from 16 residues. The V end was cut by 4 bases, the J end by 5 bases, with 19 bases between. Overall study findings and caveats: A likely sequencing artifact accounted for one observed cluster of highly shared sequence variants. Relative to the approximately 680-donor mean, N-insertions were reportedly fewer in an Asian-associated ancestry cluster in a later analysis. Further analysis was carried out later, and it showed several of the most significant clusters appearing linked to common viral pathogens.

The PCR employed 60 Vbeta primers together with 13 Jbeta primers. The repertoire was sequenced with immunoSEQ multiplex PCR; TCRdb's copy has only in-frame clones and lacks some. The repertoire holds 150,000 to 200,000 clones, about 80% seen once, with roughly 9.7% in the top ten. Details on this clone: Its specificity is unknown.

The clonotype originates from a man aged 18 to 30 in good health and CMV-seropositive. The chain combines TRBV9 with TRBJ1-5; TRBD1 might be the D (5 bases). The material sequenced was PBMCs. For the CDR3, the DNA is TGTGCCAGCAGCCCCGGGACTGCGACTTTTGATCAGCCCCAGCATTTT. It translates to CASSPGTATFDQPQHF.